This T cell receptor (beta chain) appears in the sequencing data of a study of pediatric ulcerative colitis. Study findings and constraints: Acute severe colitis showed lower rectal diversity from clonal expansions.

About this clone: Antigen specificity is unknown.

Each sample received Survey-level depth of up to 500,000 reads. The method was immunoSEQ multiplex PCR; TCRdb's version includes in-frame clones alone and lacks a portion of them. The data show 30,000 to 45,000 clones, with less than 85% seen just once and roughly 24% held by the top ten. At colonoscopy, a blood sample was also collected. Trimming removed 1 base from V and 4 bases from J; junction bases left unmatched: 3. The CDR3 contains 15 residues. Per the germline V gene, CDR1 is SGHVS and CDR2 is FQNEAQ. V is TRBV7-8 and J is TRBJ2-5; TRBD2 aligns across 10 bases. This TCR was sampled from a girl aged 10-17 years with moderate ulcerative colitis. Sequenced: blood. This chain's CDR3 is CASSLGIAGGETQYF. The CDR3 nucleotides are TGTGCCAGCAGCTTAGGGATAGCGGGGGGAGAGACCCAGTACTTC.